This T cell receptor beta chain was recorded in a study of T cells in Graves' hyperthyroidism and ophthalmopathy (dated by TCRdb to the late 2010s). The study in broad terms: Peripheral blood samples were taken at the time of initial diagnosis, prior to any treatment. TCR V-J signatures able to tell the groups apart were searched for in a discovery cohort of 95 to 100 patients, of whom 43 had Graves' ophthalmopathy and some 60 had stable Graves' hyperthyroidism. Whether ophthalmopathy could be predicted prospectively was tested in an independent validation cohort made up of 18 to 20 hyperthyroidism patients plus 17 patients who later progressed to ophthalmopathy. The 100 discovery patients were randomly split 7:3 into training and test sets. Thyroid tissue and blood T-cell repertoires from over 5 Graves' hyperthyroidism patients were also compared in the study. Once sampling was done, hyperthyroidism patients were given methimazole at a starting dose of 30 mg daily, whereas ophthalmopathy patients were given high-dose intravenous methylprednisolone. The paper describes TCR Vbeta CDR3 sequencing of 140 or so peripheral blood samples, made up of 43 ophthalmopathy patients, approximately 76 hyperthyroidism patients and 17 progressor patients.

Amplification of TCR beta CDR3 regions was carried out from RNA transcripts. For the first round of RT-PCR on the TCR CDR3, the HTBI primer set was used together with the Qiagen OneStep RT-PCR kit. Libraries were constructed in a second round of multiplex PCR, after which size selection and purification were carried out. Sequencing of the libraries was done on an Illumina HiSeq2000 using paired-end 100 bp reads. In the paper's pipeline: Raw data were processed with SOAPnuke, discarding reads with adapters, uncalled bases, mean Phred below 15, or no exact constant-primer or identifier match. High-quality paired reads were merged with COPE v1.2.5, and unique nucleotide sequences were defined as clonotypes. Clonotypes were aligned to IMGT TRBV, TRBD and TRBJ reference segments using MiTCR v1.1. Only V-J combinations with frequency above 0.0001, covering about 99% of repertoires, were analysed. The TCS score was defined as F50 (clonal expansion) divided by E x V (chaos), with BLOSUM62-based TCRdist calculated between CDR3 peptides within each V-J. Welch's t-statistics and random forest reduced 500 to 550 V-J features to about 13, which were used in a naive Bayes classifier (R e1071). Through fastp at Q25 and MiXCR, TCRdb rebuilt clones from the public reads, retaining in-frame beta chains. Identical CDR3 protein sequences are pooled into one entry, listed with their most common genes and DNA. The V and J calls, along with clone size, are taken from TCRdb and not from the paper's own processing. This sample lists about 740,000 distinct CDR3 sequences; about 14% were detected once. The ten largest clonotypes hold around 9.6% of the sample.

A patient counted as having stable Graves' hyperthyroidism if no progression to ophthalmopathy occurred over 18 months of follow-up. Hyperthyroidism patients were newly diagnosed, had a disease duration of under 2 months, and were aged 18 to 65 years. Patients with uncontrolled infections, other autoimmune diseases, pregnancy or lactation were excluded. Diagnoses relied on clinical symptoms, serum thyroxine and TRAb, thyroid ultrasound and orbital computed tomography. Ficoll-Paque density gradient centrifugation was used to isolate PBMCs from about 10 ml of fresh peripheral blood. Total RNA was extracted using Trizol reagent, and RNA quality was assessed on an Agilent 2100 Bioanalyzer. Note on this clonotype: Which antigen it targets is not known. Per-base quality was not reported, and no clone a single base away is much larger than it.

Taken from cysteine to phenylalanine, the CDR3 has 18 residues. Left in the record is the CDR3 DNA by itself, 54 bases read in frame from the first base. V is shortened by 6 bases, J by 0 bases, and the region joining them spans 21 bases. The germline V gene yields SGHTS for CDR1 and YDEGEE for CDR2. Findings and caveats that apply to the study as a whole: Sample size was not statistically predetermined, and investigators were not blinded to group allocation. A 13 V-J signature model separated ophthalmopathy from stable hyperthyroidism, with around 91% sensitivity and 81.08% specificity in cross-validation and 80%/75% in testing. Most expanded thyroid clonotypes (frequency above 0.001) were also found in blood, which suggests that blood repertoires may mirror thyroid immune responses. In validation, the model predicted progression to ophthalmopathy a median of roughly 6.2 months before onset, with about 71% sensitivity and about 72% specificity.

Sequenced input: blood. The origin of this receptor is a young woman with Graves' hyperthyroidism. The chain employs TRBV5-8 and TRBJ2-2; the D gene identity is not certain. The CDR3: CASTRRWSEEANTGELFF. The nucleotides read TGTGCCAGCACACGGCGTTGGAGCGAGGAAGCGAACACCGGGGAGCTGTTTTTT.